Presented here are 24 T cell receptor beta chains from one specimen sequenced in a study of blood T cell repertoires in COVID-19. Profiling relied on immunoSEQ multiplex PCR, and the TCRdb table lists in-frame clones only, not all of them. The data show approximately 150,000 clones, roughly 88% seen once. Sequenced input: PBMCs or T cells enriched from blood (not recorded which). The receptors here all came from a man between 50 and 59 years old who had recovered from COVID-19.

The V gene is TRBV6-5, the J gene TRBJ1-5, with D maybe TRBD1 (6 bases). The CDR3 consists of 13 residues. Deletions cut 6 bases from V and 11 bases from J, with 17 bases between. CDR1 MNHEY and CDR2 SVGAGI come from the germline V gene. The DNA for the CDR3 is TGTGCCAGCAGCAAAATAGGGGGTCCAGCCCAGCATTTT. Its translation: CASSKIGGPAQHF.

The CDR3 coding sequence is TGTGCCAGCAGCGTATTTCGACACGGCCAAAATCAGCCCCAGCATTTT. Translating gives CASSVFRHGQNQPQHF. The V call is TRBV9, the J call TRBJ1-5; D is unclear. CDR1 and CDR2 from the germline V gene are SGDLS and YYNGEE. This CDR3 has 16 amino acids. The V gene lost 1 base and the J gene lost 4 bases, with 15 bases spanning the gap.

The chain recombines TRBV30 with TRBJ1-3, with D possibly matching TRBD1 (5 bases). From germline, CDR1 is GTSNPN and CDR2 SVGIG (reference sequence). V lost 2 bases, J lost 0 bases, and 8 bases lay in between. The length of the CDR3 is 14 residues. For the CDR3, the DNA is TGTGCCTGGAGTTCAGGGAACTCTGGAAACACCATATATTTT. This gives the protein CAWSSGNSGNTIYF.

The V gene is TRBV5-1, the J gene TRBJ1-1, with TRBD1 matching 8 bases. Germline lookup yields CDR1 SGHRS and CDR2 YFSETQ. The CDR3 loop spans 15 amino acids. With V trimmed by 2 bases and J by 8 bases, 11 bases remained unmatched. CDR3 sequence: CASSFTPAGGTEAFF. CDR3 nucleotides: TGCGCCAGCAGCTTTACCCCAGCAGGGGGCACCGAAGCTTTCTTT.

This clone was found once. The rearrangement links TRBV18 to TRBJ1-2, with D perhaps matching TRBD1 (6 bases). CDR1 and CDR2 from the germline V gene are KGHSH and LQKENI. V shed 5 bases and J shed 8 bases, with 21 bases lying between them. This CDR3 comprises 15 residues. The CDR3 bases are TGTGCCAGCTCATCCTTATCCGGGACACTGAACGGCTACACCTTC. The encoded protein is CASSSLSGTLNGYTF.

The rearrangement uses TRBV27 and TRBJ2-1, with 7 bases lining up with TRBD2. The V gene end was trimmed by 0 bases and the J gene end by 3 bases; junction bases not matched to a gene: 5. Germline V lookup: CDR1 MNHEY, CDR2 SMNVEV (reference sequence). The CDR3 covers 16 residues. The CDR3 reads CASSLSGGEGYNEQFF. CDR3 sequence (DNA): TGTGCCAGCAGTTTATCGGGGGGGGAAGGCTACAATGAGCAGTTCTTC.

The gene calls are TRBV3-1 (or the pseudogene TRBV3-2) and TRBJ1-6; weak D call: TRBD1 (6 bases). V lost 2 bases and J 9 bases, leaving 14 bases between the germline ends. Germline V gene data show CDR1 as LGHDT and CDR2 as YNNKEL (reference sequence). There are 15 residues in the CDR3. The CDR3: CASSQNGQGSSPLHF. CDR3 in DNA: TGTGCCAGCAGCCAAAACGGGCAGGGGAGTTCACCCCTCCACTTT.

This clone was detected once. The chain employs TRBV7-9 and TRBJ2-4; a weak D match, TRBD2 (6 bases). The germline V gene encodes CDR1 SEHNR and CDR2 FQNEAQ (reference sequence). The length of the CDR3 is 16 residues. V was cut by 1 base and J by 7 bases, with 17 bases left in between. The CDR3 here is CASSLVLGGEANIQYF. CDR3 bases: TGTGCCAGCAGCTTAGTTTTGGGCGGGGAGGCGAACATTCAGTACTTC.

The chain is built from TRBV4-1 and TRBJ2-7, with 9 bases lining up with TRBD2. This CDR3 has 17 residues. Losses at the gene ends were 4 bases for V and 7 bases for J; bases not matched to a gene: 17. Germline CDR1 reads MGHRA; CDR2 reads YSYEKL. The CDR3 spells CASSPGSSSGGFEEQYF. The CDR3 DNA follows: TGCGCCAGCAGCCCTGGCTCGAGTAGCGGGGGCTTCGAGGAGCAGTACTTC.

This clone has just a few counts. The chain has TRBV7-9 and TRBJ1-4; D not certain. The CDR3 is 15 residues long. V was clipped by 1 base and J by 4 bases, with 10 bases between them. Germline V gives CDR1 SEHNR, CDR2 FQNEAQ (reference sequence). The CDR3 reads CASSLVPSLNEKLFF. In nucleotides, the CDR3 is TGTGCCAGCAGCTTAGTTCCCAGTCTTAATGAAAAACTGTTTTTT.

The chain couples TRBV6-1 to TRBJ1-5, with D unresolved. CDR3 length: 14 amino acids. With 1 base removed from V and 4 bases from J, the gap between germline ends came to 8 bases. Germline loops: CDR1 MNHNS, CDR2 SASEGT. CDR3 coding DNA: TGTGCCAGCAGTGAAGACAGATTTAATCAGCCCCAGCATTTT. Its protein product is CASSEDRFNQPQHF.

This clone was found once. The V and J genes are TRBV27 and TRBJ1-1; D possibly corresponds to TRBD1 (6 bases). The CDR3 is 13 amino acids. Per germline, CDR1 MNHEY and CDR2 SMNVEV (reference sequence). Trimming stripped 3 bases from V and 7 bases from J, with 12 bases between. CDR3 in amino acids: CASSLRQAREAFF. CDR3 DNA: TGTGCCAGCAGTTTGCGACAGGCCCGTGAAGCTTTCTTT.

The chain is built from TRBV6-1 and TRBJ2-1; possible D gene TRBD1, 6 bases. Germline values: CDR1 MNHNS, CDR2 SASEGT. The V end was cut by 1 base, the J end by 2 bases, with 12 bases between. The CDR3 is made up of 16 amino acids. The CDR3 bases are TGTGCCAGCAGTGAAGGGACAGTTTCTCCCTACAATGAGCAGTTCTTC. Its translation is CASSEGTVSPYNEQFF.

CDR3 bases: TGTGCCAGCAGCTTAGATAGGGAAGCGGGGGTTTACGAGCAGTACTTC. Translation gives CASSLDREAGVYEQYF. The rearrangement joins TRBV11-3 to TRBJ2-7; 8 nucleotides match TRBD2. This CDR3 region has 16 residues. CDR1 is SGHNT and CDR2 is YENEEA in the germline V gene. The V segment lost 0 bases and the J segment 4 bases; nucleotides outside the gene matches: 8.

The chain joins TRBV11-3 to TRBJ1-1; D is possibly TRBD1 (5 bases). The length of the CDR3 is 13 residues. V lost 10 bases, J lost 5 bases, and 17 bases lay in between. Germline V gene lookup returns CDR1 SGHNT and CDR2 YENEEA. The DNA for the CDR3 is TGTGCCACCTCCTTAGGGCGGGGGACTGAAGCTTTCTTT. Translating gives CATSLGRGTEAFF. Based on the CDR3 plus reference TRBV11-3 and TRBJ1-1, the full variable domain is EAGVVQSPRYKIIEKKQPVAFWCNPISGHNTLYWYLQNLGQGPELLIRYENEEAVDDSQLPKDRFSAERLKGVDSTLKIQPAELGDSAVYLCATSLGRGTEAFFGQGTRLTVV.

The rearrangement links TRBV19 to TRBJ1-5, with 8 bases fitting TRBD1. V lost 5 bases to trimming and J lost 7 bases; unmatched junction nucleotides: 13. Per germline, CDR1 LNHDA and CDR2 SQIVND (reference sequence). The CDR3 runs 16 residues. This CDR3 is CASSFPLGQGSQPQHF. The CDR3 DNA follows: TGTGCCAGTAGTTTCCCCCTAGGACAGGGAAGCCAGCCCCAGCATTTT.

The chain has TRBV2 and TRBJ1-5; the D is unclear. Germline CDR1 and CDR2: SNHLY and FYNNEI. The CDR3 consists of 11 residues. Trimming removed 5 bases from V and 4 bases from J, with 3 bases in between. CDR3 region: CASSLNQPQHF. The CDR3 bases are TGTGCCAGCAGTTTAAATCAGCCCCAGCATTTT.

The rearrangement uses TRBV5-1 and TRBJ2-2; 9 nucleotides line up with TRBD2. The CDR3 contains 21 residues. Looked up from germline, CDR1 is SGHRS and CDR2 is YFSETQ. V trimming: 1 base; J trimming: 7 bases; junction bases outside the gene matches: 23. DNA for the CDR3: TGCGCCAGCAGCTTGAGCACCGGGTGGTCGGCCGGCGGGGGGGCCCTCGGGGAGCTGTTTTTT. Translation: CASSLSTGWSAGGGALGELFF. The variable domain in full, completed from reference TRBV5-1 and TRBJ2-2, reads KAGVTQTPRYLIKTRGQQVTLSCSPISGHRSVSWYQQTPGQGLQFLFEYFSETQRNKGNFPGRFSGRQFSNSRSEMNVSTLELGDSALYLCASSLSTGWSAGGGALGELFFGEGSRLTVL.

The gene calls are TRBV6-1 and TRBJ1-2; D ambiguous. Germline values: CDR1 MNHNS, CDR2 SASEGT. Trimming took off 1 base at V and 5 bases at J, with 11 bases between the two ends. The CDR3 is 14 residues long. The chain's CDR3 is CASSEGEGGYGYTF. CDR3 DNA sequence: TGTGCCAGCAGTGAAGGCGAGGGTGGGTATGGCTACACCTTC.

J is TRBJ1-1 and V is TRBV7-9, with 8 positions matching TRBD1. CDR1 is SEHNR, CDR2 FQNEAQ, per germline (reference sequence). The J segment lost 4 bases and the V segment lost 2 bases, leaving 6 bases of the junction unmatched. CDR3 length: 15 amino acids. CDR3 bases: TGTGCCAGCAGCTTACTCGAGACAGGGGCCACTGAAGCTTTCTTT. It codes for CASSLLETGATEAFF.

J is TRBJ2-3 and V is TRBV30; no clear D gene. The CDR3 sequence is 13 residues long. CDR1 GTSNPN and CDR2 SVGIG come from the germline V gene (reference sequence). V lost 2 bases and J lost 2, with 8 bases in between. The chain's CDR3 is CAWSPRSTDTQYF. The DNA for the CDR3 is TGTGCCTGGAGTCCCAGGTCCACAGATACGCAGTATTTT.

This chain uses TRBV12-5 with TRBJ1-1; D is perhaps TRBD1 (5 bases). CDR1 LGHNT and CDR2 FRNRAP come from the germline V gene. The CDR3 extends over 16 amino acids. V lost 1 base, J lost 5 bases, and 17 bases lay in between. CDR3 sequence reads: CASGLGFGGVLTEAFF. CDR3 in DNA: TGTGCTAGTGGTTTGGGATTCGGGGGGGTGCTAACTGAAGCTTTCTTT.

The CDR3 reads CASGAGQITDTQYF. The CDR3 bases are TGTGCCAGCGGGGCCGGACAGATCACAGATACGCAGTATTTT. The V gene is TRBV6-5, the J gene TRBJ2-3; tentative D call: TRBD1 (6 bases). V shed 8 bases and J shed 2 bases, with 14 bases lying between them. Germline CDR1 is MNHEY and CDR2 is SVGAGI. The CDR3 contains 14 residues.

This chain uses TRBV5-1 with TRBJ1-2; 7 nucleotides align to TRBD1. Trimming cost V 6 bases and J 4 bases; bases outside gene matches: 3. CDR3 length: 12 amino acids. The germline V gene encodes CDR1 SGHRS and CDR2 YFSETQ. Here the CDR3 reads CASTPGGYGYTF. The CDR3 coding sequence is TGCGCCAGCACCCCAGGGGGCTATGGCTACACCTTC.